The subject of this entry is one TCR beta chain. Only in-frame clones appear in the TCRdb table, and some are missing; sequencing was by immunoSEQ multiplex PCR. Here the sample spans more than 250,000 clones, 83% being singletons. The data were obtained in a study of blood T cell repertoires in COVID-19. CDR1 and CDR2 from the germline V gene are SQVTM and ANQGSEA. CDR3 length: 13 residues. With 0 bases removed from V and 4 bases from J, the gap between germline ends came to 9 bases. This TCR was recovered from a man in his 60s who had recovered from COVID-19. Source material: peripheral blood. The J gene is TRBJ1-2, the V gene TRBV29-1; D gene ambiguous. CDR3 in DNA: TGCAGCGTTGAAGATCGAGGGTTCTATGGCTACACCTTC. Translation gives CSVEDRGFYGYTF.